Reported below is one T cell receptor beta chain. This specimen belongs to a study of control samples from healthy donors and cancer patients. TCRdb's table, derived via immunoSEQ multiplex PCR, lists solely in-frame clones and lacks some. The sample consists of fewer than 85,000 clones, over 90% of them appearing once. This TCR was sampled from a woman aged 25 to 39 in good health. The sequencing input was blood.

The CDR3 DNA follows: TGTGCCAGCAGCTTAGCCTATTCCGGGACGGGAAAGTTCTTC. This encodes CASSLAYSGTGKFF. The chain recombines TRBV11-2 with TRBJ2-1, with D perhaps assigned TRBD1 or TRBD2 (5 bases each). The germline V gene has CDR1 SGHAT and CDR2 FQNNGV. CDR3 length equals 14 residues. The V end was cut by 1 base, the J end by 14 bases, with 18 bases between.